The TCR beta chain under discussion was sequenced for a study of blood T cells in healthy people across ages. Germline V gene lookup returns CDR1 DFQATT and CDR2 SNEGSKA (reference sequence). V lost 1 base and J lost 3; bases outside the gene matches: 13. The CDR3 consists of 17 residues. This clonotype came up a few times. Together with a sample-barcoded 5' primer, a J-beta primer mix was included in a second PCR lasting about 6 to 11 cycles. Via MiXCR, TCRdb re-called the 5' RACE reads, giving one row per CDR3 protein. Among over a million distinct CDR3 sequences listed, 55% to 75% were seen once. This sequence originates from a young man in good health. The sequenced sample was blood. The chain employs TRBV20-1 and TRBJ2-7; 9 nucleotides match TRBD2. The CDR3 nucleotides are TGCAGTGCTAGAGCACCGACCCAGGGACTAGCAGTCTACGAGCAGTACTTC. Protein product: CSARAPTQGLAVYEQYF.